The 29 T cell receptor beta chains reported below all come from one sample, sequenced in a study of cytomegalovirus exposure and HLA in healthy donors. Primers included in the PCR were 60 Vbeta and 13 Jbeta primers. TCRdb's copy holds only in-frame clones and misses some; the assay was immunoSEQ multiplex PCR. In the table there are around 97,000 clones, approximately 64% of which are singletons. Sequencing was performed on PBMCs. Receptor source: a woman in her fifties or sixties in good health and CMV-seronegative.

The chain is built from TRBV19 and TRBJ2-2, with a possible D match to TRBD1 (6 bases). With 2 bases removed from V and 7 bases from J, the gap between germline ends came to 8 bases. Germline CDR1 LNHDA, CDR2 SQIVND (reference sequence). The CDR3 loop spans 13 amino acids. The CDR3 loop reads CASSIQGNGELFF. The DNA for the CDR3 is TGTGCCAGTAGTATACAGGGGAACGGGGAGCTGTTTTTT. Supplemented by reference TRBV19 and TRBJ2-2, the full variable domain reads DGGITQSPKYLFRKEGQNVTLSCEQNLNHDAMYWYRQDPGQGLRLIYYSQIVNDFQKGDIAEGYSVSREKKESFPLTVTSAQKNPTAFYLCASSIQGNGELFFGEGSRLTVL.

This clone was observed a handful of times. This sequence joins TRBV6-1 and TRBJ2-7; TRBD2 agrees at 11 bases. The CDR3 consists of 15 residues. J lost 3 bases, V lost 8 bases, and 9 bases had no gene match. CDR1 is MNHNS and CDR2 is SASEGT in the germline V gene. CDR3 bases: TGTGCCAGCGAACGGACTAGCGGGCTCGACTACGAGCAGTACTTC. Its translation is CASERTSGLDYEQYF.

Only a few counts were recorded for this clone. The chain employs TRBV7-9 and TRBJ1-1, with D perhaps matching TRBD1 (5 bases). Germline V gene sequence: CDR1 SEHNR, CDR2 FQNEAQ (reference sequence). CDR3 length equals 13 residues. V was cut by 3 bases and J by 1 base, with 6 bases left in between. DNA of the CDR3: TGTGCCAGCAGCTTTACAGGGAACACTGAAGCTTTCTTT. It is translated as CASSFTGNTEAFF.

This clone was recorded a few times. CDR3: CATSSPGQGVYNEQFF. In DNA, the CDR3 is TGTGCCACCAGCAGTCCGGGACAGGGGGTTTACAATGAGCAGTTCTTC. The gene calls are TRBV15 and TRBJ2-1, with 11 bases lining up with TRBD1. The V gene end was trimmed by 3 bases and the J gene end by 4 bases; junction bases not matched to a gene: 5. Germline V gives CDR1 LNHNV, CDR2 YYDKDF (reference sequence). The CDR3 has 16 residues.

The chain couples TRBV18 to TRBJ2-6; tentatively, D is TRBD2 (5 bases). The CDR3 runs to 15 residues. The germline V and J ends were trimmed by 6 bases and 2 bases, with 11 bases remaining between them. The germline CDR1 and CDR2 sequences are KGHSH and LQKENI. Here the CDR3 DNA reads TGTGCCAGCTCGCGGGCAGCCCCTGGGGCCAACGTCCTGACTTTC. Encoded protein: CASSRAAPGANVLTF.

The J gene is TRBJ2-2, the V gene TRBV7-7, with D possibly being TRBD1 (6 bases). Germline V gives CDR1 SSHAT, CDR2 FNYEAQ (reference sequence). Trimming pared 1 base from V and 1 base from J, leaving 7 bases between. The length of the CDR3 is 15 residues. The CDR3 loop is CASSLDRVNTGELFF. The CDR3 DNA reads as TGTGCCAGCAGCTTAGACAGGGTGAACACCGGGGAGCTGTTTTTT.

The rearrangement joins TRBV18 to TRBJ1-5; no clear D. Per the germline V gene, CDR1 is KGHSH and CDR2 is LQKENI. V lost 1 base and J 4 bases, leaving 8 bases between the germline ends. The CDR3 runs 14 residues. CDR3 in DNA: TGTGCCAGCTCACCACGGGCAGCAAATCAGCCCCAGCATTTT. As protein: CASSPRAANQPQHF.

Here the CDR3 reads CASSLHLLAGGGETQYF. The CDR3 DNA is TGTGCCAGCAGCTTACACTTGCTAGCGGGAGGTGGAGAGACCCAGTACTTC. This chain connects TRBV11-1 to TRBJ2-5, with 11 bases fitting TRBD2. From germline, CDR1 is SGHAT and CDR2 FQDESV (reference sequence). The V gene end was trimmed by 2 bases and the J gene end by 4 bases; junction bases not matched to a gene: 9. The CDR3 is 17 amino acids.

The gene calls are TRBV28 and TRBJ1-4, with D uncertain. The CDR3 length is 14 residues. Germline lookup yields CDR1 MDHEN and CDR2 SYDVKM. V was pared by 8 bases and J by 7 bases, with 17 bases between. The DNA of the CDR3 is TGTGCCAGCCTCCATCCATCAGGAGGTGAAAAACTGTTTTTT. Translation gives CASLHPSGGEKLFF.

The chain uses TRBV6-5 and TRBJ1-3, with D perhaps matching TRBD1 (6 bases). Trimming left V 5 bases short and J 3 bases short, with 11 bases between. The CDR3 spans 14 residues. Germline V gene data show CDR1 as MNHEY and CDR2 as SVGAGI. In DNA, the CDR3 is TGTGCCAGCAGTCGAACAGGGCTTGGAAACACCATATATTTT. This sequence encodes CASSRTGLGNTIYF.

The chain has TRBV28 and TRBJ2-5; 9 bases line up with TRBD2. CDR1 and CDR2 from the germline V gene are MDHEN and SYDVKM. V was pared by 4 bases and J by 5 bases, with 14 bases of the junction left unmatched. The CDR3 extends over 17 amino acids. This chain's CDR3 is CASSSGTGGRAVETQYF. CDR3 bases: TGTGCCAGCAGTTCGGGGACTGGCGGGAGGGCCGTTGAGACCCAGTACTTC.

V usage is TRBV7-9 and J usage is TRBJ2-7; D is possibly TRBD1 (6 bases). This CDR3 is built from 11 residues. The germline V gene encodes CDR1 SEHNR and CDR2 FQNEAQ (reference sequence). Trimming took off 5 bases at V and 6 bases at J, with 8 bases between the two ends. The CDR3 protein is CASSPGVEQYF. In DNA, the CDR3 is TGTGCCAGCAGCCCAGGGGTCGAGCAGTACTTC.

The chain employs TRBV10-3 and TRBJ2-7; 9 bases map to TRBD1. The germline V gene has CDR1 ENHRY and CDR2 SYGVKD. The CDR3 is 13 residues long. V lost 7 bases, J lost 4 bases, and 5 bases stayed unmatched. The CDR3 here is CAIKAGQGYEQYF. CDR3 bases: TGTGCCATCAAAGCTGGACAGGGGTACGAGCAGTACTTC.

The V call is TRBV11-2, the J call TRBJ2-1; 10 nucleotides agree with TRBD2. CDR3 length equals 14 residues. From germline, CDR1 is SGHAT and CDR2 FQNNGV. The J segment lost 6 bases and the V segment lost 5 bases, leaving 4 bases of the junction unmatched. Written as DNA, the CDR3 is TGTGCCAGCAGCCCCCGGACTAGCGGCAATGAGCAGTTCTTC. Translating it yields CASSPRTSGNEQFF.

V and J are TRBV5-1 and TRBJ1-1, with a weak D call TRBD1 (6 bases). The CDR3 has 13 residues. Trimming removed 0 bases at V and 6 bases at J, with 9 bases between. Germline V gene data show CDR1 as SGHRS and CDR2 as YFSETQ. This CDR3 reads CASSLGGPAEAFF. CDR3 DNA sequence: TGCGCCAGCAGCTTGGGGGGGCCCGCTGAAGCTTTCTTT.

CDR3 in amino acids: CASSSEGTGNYGYTF. The CDR3 nucleotides are TGTGCCAGCAGTTCTGAGGGGACAGGGAACTATGGCTACACCTTC. The chain links TRBV6-5 to TRBJ1-2; 9 bases align to TRBD1. Germline CDR1 reads MNHEY; CDR2 reads SVGAGI. Trimming removed 4 bases from V and 2 bases from J; junction bases left unmatched: 5. CDR3 length: 15 amino acids.

This clone occurred once. The V call is TRBV10-3, the J call TRBJ2-5, with TRBD2 matching over 10 bases. Germline assignment: CDR1 ENHRY and CDR2 SYGVKD. The V gene end was trimmed by 5 bases and the J gene end by 5 bases; junction bases not matched to a gene: 2. The CDR3 has 13 amino acids. CDR3: CAISLAGAETQYF. CDR3 nucleotide sequence: TGTGCCATCAGTCTAGCGGGGGCGGAGACCCAGTACTTC.

V gene TRBV5-1 combines with J gene TRBJ1-5; 9 bases agree with TRBD1. The germline V gene has CDR1 SGHRS and CDR2 YFSETQ. The CDR3 is 14 amino acids. Germline trimming cut 2 bases from V and 7 bases from J; bases unmatched to any gene: 4. CDR3 protein: CASSFRQGEQPQHF. The CDR3 DNA is TGCGCCAGCAGCTTTCGACAGGGGGAGCAGCCCCAGCATTTT.

V gene TRBV18 combines with J gene TRBJ2-3; tentative D call: TRBD2 (6 bases). The CDR3 contains 13 residues. Germline loops: CDR1 KGHSH, CDR2 LQKENI. Trimming left V 3 bases short and J 9 bases short, with 13 bases between. DNA for the CDR3: TGTGCCAGCTCACCTGGCGGCCGGGAGACGCAGTATTTT. Translation gives CASSPGGRETQYF.

The rearrangement joins TRBV28 to TRBJ1-3, with D uncertain. The CDR3 consists of 15 residues. CDR1 MDHEN and CDR2 SYDVKM come from the germline V gene. Trimming took off 6 bases at V and 4 bases at J, with 16 bases between the two ends. CDR3 sequence: CASRALAALGNTIYF. DNA for the CDR3: TGTGCCAGCAGGGCGCTCGCAGCGTTGGGAAACACCATATATTTT.

This chain joins TRBV6-5 and TRBJ2-7; 7 positions match TRBD1. The CDR3 is 11 residues long. V lost 8 bases, J lost 3 bases, and 1 base stayed unmatched. Germline V gives CDR1 MNHEY, CDR2 SVGAGI. The CDR3 coding sequence is TGTGCCAGCTCAGGGGGCTACGAGCAGTACTTC. Its protein product is CASSGGYEQYF.

This rearrangement joins TRBV29-1 to TRBJ2-1; 8 nucleotides line up with TRBD1. V gave up 7 bases and J gave up 0 bases; unmatched junction bases: 5. This CDR3 comprises 14 residues. CDR1 is SQVTM, CDR2 ANQGSEA, per germline. CDR3 amino acids: CSARDRSSYNEQFF. The CDR3 nucleotides are TGCAGCGCGAGGGACAGGAGCTCCTACAATGAGCAGTTCTTC.

The chain employs TRBV28 and TRBJ2-7; D ambiguous. V gave up 6 bases and J gave up 5 bases, with 17 bases separating them. This CDR3 is built from 14 residues. The germline gives CDR1 MDHEN, CDR2 SYDVKM. As DNA, the CDR3 is TGTGCCAGCAGCCCCACTGGTCTAGGCGACGAGCAGTACTTC. Amino acids: CASSPTGLGDEQYF.

The rearrangement uses TRBV5-1 and TRBJ1-3, with 7 bases that match TRBD1. This CDR3 is 16 amino acids long. Germline assignment: CDR1 SGHRS and CDR2 YFSETQ. Trimming at V came to 3 bases and at J to 2 bases, leaving 8 bases not matched to a gene. The CDR3 region has the DNA TGCGCCAGCAGCTCGGTACAGGGGCTAACTGGAAACACCATATATTTT. It yields the protein CASSSVQGLTGNTIYF.

V gene TRBV15 combines with J gene TRBJ2-1; 7 bases are shared with TRBD1. Germline V gene lookup returns CDR1 LNHNV and CDR2 YYDKDF (reference sequence). This CDR3 comprises 15 residues. V shed 3 bases, J shed 6 bases, and the junction held 8 bases outside the gene matches. The CDR3 nucleotides read TGTGCCACCAGCAGTTCCGTCGGACAGGTCAATGAGCAGTTCTTC. Its translation is CATSSSVGQVNEQFF.

Only one count was recorded for this clone. The chain combines TRBV4-2 with TRBJ2-1; 9 bases are a match to TRBD1. Germline V CDR1 and CDR2: LGHNA, YNFKEQ. This CDR3 has 15 amino acids. V lost 5 bases and J lost 4; bases outside the gene matches: 6. CDR3 protein: CASSDTGGAYNEQFF. In DNA form, the CDR3 reads TGTGCCAGCAGCGATACAGGGGGCGCTTACAATGAGCAGTTCTTC.

The rearrangement links TRBV5-1 to TRBJ1-2, with 9 bases matching TRBD1. V lost 3 bases, J lost 9 bases, and 15 bases stayed unmatched. The CDR3 totals 16 residues. Germline V gene lookup returns CDR1 SGHRS and CDR2 YFSETQ. CDR3 in DNA: TGCGCCAGCAGCTCAGGACAGGGGCCCCCTCCGGGGAGCTACACCTTC. Translating it yields CASSSGQGPPPGSYTF.

This clone was picked up a small number of times. This chain links TRBV5-1 with TRBJ2-3; 7 bases line up with TRBD2. CDR3 length: 16 residues. CDR1 and CDR2 from the germline V gene are SGHRS and YFSETQ. V lost 0 bases and J lost 5; bases outside the gene matches: 9. The CDR3 region is CASSLAGGSLLDTQYF. The DNA of the CDR3 is TGCGCCAGCAGCTTGGCCGGCGGGAGTCTTTTAGATACGCAGTATTTT. Filled out from reference TRBV5-1 and TRBJ2-3, the complete variable domain reads KAGVTQTPRYLIKTRGQQVTLSCSPISGHRSVSWYQQTPGQGLQFLFEYFSETQRNKGNFPGRFSGRQFSNSRSEMNVSTLELGDSALYLCASSLAGGSLLDTQYFGPGTRLTVL.

The CDR3 spells CASSRGGRTEAFF. The CDR3 DNA sequence: TGTGCCTCCTCGCGGGGGGGACGAACTGAAGCTTTCTTT. The chain carries TRBV7-9 and TRBJ1-1; maybe TRBD1 (5 bases). This CDR3 comprises 13 residues. V lost 11 bases, J lost 5 bases, and 18 bases lay in between. The germline V gene has CDR1 SEHNR and CDR2 FQNEAQ (reference sequence).